One sample yielded the 2 T cell receptor beta chains listed below, sequenced in a study of T cell responses to AZD1222 COVID-19 vaccine. Profiled with immunoSEQ multiplex PCR; TCRdb holds only in-frame clones, not every one. The data show approximately 100,000 clones, about 85% seen once. Material: peripheral blood, obtained 28 days after the second AZD1222 dose. Source of these receptors: an adult who received the AZD1222 COVID-19 vaccine.

This clone was found once. The V call is TRBV7-3, the J call TRBJ2-1; D is uncertain. V was pared by 2 bases and J by 7 bases, with 9 bases between. The CDR3 runs to 13 residues. Germline assignment: CDR1 SGHTA and CDR2 FQGTGA. The DNA for the CDR3 is TGTGCCAGCAGCTTATTTCTTGAGAATGAGCAGTTCTTC. Protein product: CASSLFLENEQFF.

The chain recombines TRBV24-1 with TRBJ2-3, with no clear D. The V gene lost 5 bases and the J gene lost 1 base, with 9 bases spanning the gap. Germline loops: CDR1 KGHDR, CDR2 SFDVKD. The CDR3 length is 14 residues. CDR3 bases: TGTGCCACCAGTGGGTTATCAGGCACAGATACGCAGTATTTT. This encodes CATSGLSGTDTQYF.